This TCR beta chain was sequenced for a study of identical twins. Findings and caveats of the study: Invariant MAIT and iNKT cells may have partly biased zero-insertion analyses. Memory repertoires lacked the insertion deficit that abundant cord blood beta clonotypes showed. Twin sharing of out-of-frame TCR alpha was underestimated by models in monozygotic pairs.

Carrying unique molecular identifiers, the cDNA also gained a universal primer site through template switching. TCRdb reprocessed the 5' RACE reads via MiXCR and lists one record per CDR3 protein. Of 300,000 to 400,000 distinct CDR3 sequences listed, about 10% are singletons. CDR1 is SGHDT and CDR2 is YYEEEE in the germline V gene. The CDR3 contains 16 residues. Unmatched junction bases numbered 8, after V lost 4 bases and J lost 4 bases. This clonotype was recorded a few times. Its antigen is undetermined. The source material was naive T cells sorted from blood. This clonotype was sampled from a woman aged 45-60 years in good health. The chain couples TRBV5-6 to TRBJ2-2, with TRBD2 matching over 9 bases. This CDR3 is CASSASGLAITGELFF. CDR3 coding DNA: TGTGCCAGCAGCGCTAGCGGACTAGCGATCACCGGGGAGCTGTTTTTT.